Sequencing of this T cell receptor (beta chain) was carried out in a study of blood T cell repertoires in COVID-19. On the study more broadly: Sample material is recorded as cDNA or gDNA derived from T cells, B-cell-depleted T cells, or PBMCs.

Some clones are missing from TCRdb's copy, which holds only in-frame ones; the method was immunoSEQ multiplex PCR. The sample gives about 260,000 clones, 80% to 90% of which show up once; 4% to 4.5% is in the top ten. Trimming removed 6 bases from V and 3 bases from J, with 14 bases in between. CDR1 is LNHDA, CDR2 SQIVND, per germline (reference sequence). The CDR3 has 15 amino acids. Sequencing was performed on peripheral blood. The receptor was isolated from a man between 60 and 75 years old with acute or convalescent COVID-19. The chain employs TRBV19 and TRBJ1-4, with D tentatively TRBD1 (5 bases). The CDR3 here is CASRLGGTANEKLFF. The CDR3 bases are TGTGCCAGTAGATTGGGGGGTACGGCTAATGAAAAACTGTTTTTT.